The clone carrying this T cell receptor (beta chain) was seen at least ten times. As yet, its antigen is unknown. The record originates from a study of T cells in Graves' hyperthyroidism and ophthalmopathy. TCR beta CDR3 region amplification was performed from RNA transcripts. Researchers ran a first-round RT-PCR on the TCR CDR3 using the HTBI primer set. TCRdb re-analysed the multiplex PCR reads in MiXCR, keeping a single row per CDR3 protein. This sample has about 290,000 distinct CDR3 sequences, with around 15% found just once. The CDR3 is 13 amino acids. V lost 1 base and J lost 7, with 7 bases in between. General study results and limits: Stable hyperthyroidism and ophthalmopathy were separated using 13 V-J signatures.

Each diagnosis was grounded in clinical symptoms, serum thyroxine and TRAb, thyroid ultrasound, and orbital computed tomography. Sequenced material: blood. The receptor was derived from a woman aged 35 to 49 with Graves' hyperthyroidism. The chain has TRBV12-3 or TRBV12-4 and TRBJ1-4; D is unresolved. The CDR3 nucleotides read TGTGCCAGCAGTTTAGACACACTTGAAAAACTGTTTTTT. The encoded protein is CASSLDTLEKLFF.